This entry lists 6 T cell receptor beta chains sequenced from one sample in a study of human versus mouse CDR3 diversity and MHC coevolution. The data were produced by immunoSEQ multiplex PCR, yet TCRdb's version contains in-frame clones alone and is incomplete. The table has 80,000 or so clones, 93% seen once. Sequenced material: naive CD4+ T cells from blood. The subset: CD45RO-negative CD62L-positive naive CD4 T cells. Receptors were obtained from a person aged 25 to 75 in good health.

To note about this clone: The sample has other DNA sequences that encode this CDR3 too. V gene TRBV18 combines with J gene TRBJ1-5; 8 bases are a match to TRBD1. The trim removed 3 bases at V and 0 bases at J, leaving 1 base unmatched. Germline loops: CDR1 KGHSH, CDR2 LQKENI. The CDR3 sequence is 15 residues long. CDR3 protein: CASSPGQVSNQPQHF. The CDR3 DNA follows: TGTGCCAGCTCACCGGGACAGGTTAGCAATCAGCCCCAGCATTTT.

CDR3 sequence: CASSLAEYQETQYF. The CDR3 DNA reads TGTGCCAGCAGCTTAGCGGAGTACCAAGAGACCCAGTACTTC. The genes are TRBV7-2 and TRBJ2-5; D gene unclear. The V gene's germline CDR1 is SGHTA and CDR2 FQGNSA. The V end was cut by 0 bases, the J end by 0 bases, with 5 bases between. The CDR3 totals 14 residues.

The chain joins TRBV30 to TRBJ1-5; unclear D gene. V dropped 2 bases and J dropped 4 bases, with 9 bases sitting between them. The germline gives CDR1 GTSNPN, CDR2 SVGIG (reference sequence). CDR3 length: 13 residues. CDR3 coding DNA: TGTGCCTGGAGTACCACGGTGAATCAGCCCCAGCATTTT. This sequence encodes CAWSTTVNQPQHF.

The sample holds one count of this clone. The V and J genes are TRBV7-8 and TRBJ1-5; tentatively, D is TRBD1 (6 bases). CDR3 length: 15 residues. V lost 5 bases and J 3 bases, leaving 14 bases between the germline ends. Germline V CDR1 and CDR2: SGHVS, FQNEAQ. As DNA, the CDR3 is TGTGCCAGCAGCACACAGGGCAGGCACAATCAGCCCCAGCATTTT. Its protein is CASSTQGRHNQPQHF.

This rearrangement joins TRBV6-1 to TRBJ1-2; D is possibly TRBD1 (6 bases). This CDR3 has 14 residues. CDR1 MNHNS and CDR2 SASEGT come from the germline V gene. Trimming shortened V by 6 bases and J by 0 bases, and 11 bases separated the two germline ends. In DNA form, the CDR3 reads TGTGCCAGCAGACAGGGCCCTACTAACTATGGCTACACCTTC. This translates into CASRQGPTNYGYTF.

The chain uses TRBV6-1 and TRBJ2-7; 7 nucleotides match TRBD2. V gave up 4 bases and J gave up 0 bases; unmatched junction bases: 9. Germline lookup yields CDR1 MNHNS and CDR2 SASEGT. The CDR3 runs to 16 residues. The CDR3 sequence: CASSAYWRGSSYEQYF. The CDR3 DNA reads TGTGCCAGCAGTGCCTACTGGCGGGGGAGCTCCTACGAGCAGTACTTC.